This T cell receptor beta chain was captured by sequencing in a study of T cells in Graves' hyperthyroidism and ophthalmopathy. Germline CDR1 reads MNHNS; CDR2 reads SASEGT. The germline V and J ends were trimmed by 8 bases and 0 bases, with 8 bases remaining between them. This CDR3 is 12 amino acids long. RNA transcripts gave rise to amplified TCR beta CDR3 regions. The primer set for the first-round RT-PCR of the TCR CDR3 was HTBI. TCRdb fed the multiplex PCR reads into MiXCR, producing one record per CDR3 protein. The table lists roughly 250,000 distinct CDR3 sequences, around 17% of them singletons. Study-level points and caveats: Blood also held most thyroid clonotypes expanded beyond 0.001.

The table lists this clonotype with many counts. The antigen is undetermined. The sequenced material came from blood. The genes are TRBV6-1 and TRBJ2-7; TRBD1 is a possible D gene (5 bases). This sequence was found in a woman aged 18-35 years with Graves' ophthalmopathy. The CDR3 is CASGRDSYEQYF. Here the CDR3 DNA reads TGTGCCAGCGGCAGGGACTCCTACGAGCAGTACTTC.